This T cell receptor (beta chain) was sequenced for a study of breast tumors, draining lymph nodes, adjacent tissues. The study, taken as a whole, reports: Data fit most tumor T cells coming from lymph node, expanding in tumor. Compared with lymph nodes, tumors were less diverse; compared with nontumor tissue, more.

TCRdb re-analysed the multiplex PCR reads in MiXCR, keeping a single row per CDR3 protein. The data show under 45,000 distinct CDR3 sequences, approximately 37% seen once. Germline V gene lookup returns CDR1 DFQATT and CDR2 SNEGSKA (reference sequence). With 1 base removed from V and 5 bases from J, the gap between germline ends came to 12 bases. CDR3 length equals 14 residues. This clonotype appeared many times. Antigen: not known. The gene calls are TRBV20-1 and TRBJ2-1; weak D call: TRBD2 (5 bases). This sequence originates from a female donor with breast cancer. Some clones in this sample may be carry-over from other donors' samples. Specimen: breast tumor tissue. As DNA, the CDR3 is TGCAGTGCTAGAGTTCCGGGGTATCACAATGAGCAGTTCTTC. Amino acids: CSARVPGYHNEQFF.